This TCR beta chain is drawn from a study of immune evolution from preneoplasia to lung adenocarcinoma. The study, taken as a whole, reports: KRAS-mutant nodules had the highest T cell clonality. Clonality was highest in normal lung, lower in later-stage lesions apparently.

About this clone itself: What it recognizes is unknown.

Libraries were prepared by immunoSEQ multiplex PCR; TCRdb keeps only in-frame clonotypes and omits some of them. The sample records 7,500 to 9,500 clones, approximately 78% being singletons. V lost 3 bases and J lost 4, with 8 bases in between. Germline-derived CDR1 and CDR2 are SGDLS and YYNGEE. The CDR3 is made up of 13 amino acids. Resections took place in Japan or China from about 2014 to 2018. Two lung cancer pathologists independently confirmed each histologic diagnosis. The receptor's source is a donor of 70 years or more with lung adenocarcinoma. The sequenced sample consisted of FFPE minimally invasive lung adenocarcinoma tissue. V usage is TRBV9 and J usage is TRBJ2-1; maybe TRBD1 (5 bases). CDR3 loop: CASSETAYNEQFF. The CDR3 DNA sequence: TGTGCCAGCAGCGAGACAGCTTACAATGAGCAGTTCTTC.